Listed below are T cell receptor beta chains from one sample, sequenced in a study of shared clonotypes between healthy human individuals. The repertoire was sequenced with immunoSEQ multiplex PCR; TCRdb's copy has only in-frame clones and lacks some. The top ten clones hold roughly 0.55% of a sample with roughly 1,000,000 clones, about 80% of them seen once. The sample consisted of memory CD4+ T cells from PBMCs. These receptors all stem from a man younger than 35 in good health. Some clones in this sample may be carry-over from other donors' samples. Each CDR3 is given with its conserved first and last residue. The D gene is left open where the match is weak. Size values are once, few and many counts, or a class for expanded clones, and some rows have none.

V: TRBV2
size: once
D: NA
J: TRBJ2-4
DNA: TGTGCCAGCAGTGAAGGGGTTAGTTATAGCGTAGCCAAAAACATTCAGTACTTC
CDR3: CASSEGVSYSVAKNIQYF

V: TRBV4-3
size: NA
D: NA
J: TRBJ2-1
DNA: TGCGCCAGCAGCCAAGATAGGGCGGGGTCAACGGGGTTCTTC
CDR3: CASSQDRAGSTGFF

V: TRBV2
size: NA
D: NA
J: TRBJ1-1
DNA: TGTGCCAGCAACCTGGACAGTAGAAACACTGAAGCTTTCTTT
CDR3: CASNLDSRNTEAFF

V: TRBV30
size: NA
D: TRBD1
J: TRBJ2-1
DNA: TGTGCCTGGACGGGACAGAATGAGCAGTTCTTC
CDR3: CAWTGQNEQFF

V: TRBV10-2
size: few
D: TRBD1
J: TRBJ1-2
DNA: TGCGCCAGCAGTGTGGGACAGGGGTACGGCTACACCTTC
CDR3: CASSVGQGYGYTF

V: TRBV20-1
size: NA
D: NA
J: TRBJ2-2
DNA: TGCAGTGCTAGAGGCGGGCGGGAGCTGTTTTTT
CDR3: CSARGGRELFF

V: TRBV7-8
size: NA
D: TRBD2
J: TRBJ2-1
DNA: TGTGCCAGCAGCTTAGCGGGGACTAGCGGGTCCCCGAGGGAACAGTTCTTC
CDR3: CASSLAGTSGSPREQFF

V: TRBV6-5
size: NA
D: NA
J: TRBJ2-7
DNA: TGTGCCAGCAACCGGGGGATGAACTCCTACGAGCAGTACTTC
CDR3: CASNRGMNSYEQYF

V: TRBV29-1
size: NA
D: TRBD1
J: TRBJ2-1
DNA: TGCAGCGTTGAAGGCCTTCTACCCGGGACAGGAGCCTACAATGAGCAGTTCTTC
CDR3: CSVEGLLPGTGAYNEQFF

V: TRBV5-1
size: NA
D: NA
J: TRBJ1-3
DNA: TGCGCCAGCAGCCCCCGATGGGGAGGAATGGCGAACACCATATATTTT
CDR3: CASSPRWGGMANTIYF

V: TRBV7-9
size: NA
D: TRBD1
J: TRBJ1-2
DNA: TGTGCCAGCAGCCCCGGTTCCGGGACAGAGCACTATGGCTACACCTTC
CDR3: CASSPGSGTEHYGYTF

V: TRBV5-1
size: NA
D: TRBD2
J: TRBJ2-1
DNA: TGCGCCAGCAGCCTAGGACTAGCGGGACTTGATGAGCAGTTCTTC
CDR3: CASSLGLAGLDEQFF

V: TRBV2
size: NA
D: NA
J: TRBJ1-1
DNA: TGTGCCAGCAGTGTTATACAGGGAGCTTTCTTT
CDR3: CASSVIQGAFF

V: TRBV15
size: NA
D: NA
J: TRBJ1-1
DNA: TGTGCCACCACCTTCTTGCATGGGATCGGTTACACTGAAGCTTTCTTT
CDR3: CATTFLHGIGYTEAFF

V: TRBV6-5
size: NA
D: TRBD2
J: TRBJ2-3
DNA: TGTGCCAGCAGTTACGCGGGAGGGCCGGATACGCAGTATTTT
CDR3: CASSYAGGPDTQYF